These 23 T cell receptor beta chains share one sample of origin, sequenced in a study of OX40 agonist ivuxolimab in advanced cancers. Using immunoSEQ multiplex PCR, the repertoire was profiled, and TCRdb retains in-frame clones only, with some absent. The repertoire holds 20,000 to 25,000 clones, with approximately 80% as singletons. Material: CD4+ or CD8+ T cells sorted from blood, obtained in a trial of the OX40 agonist ivuxolimab. These receptors originate from an adult with an advanced solid tumor such as melanoma, head and neck, liver or kidney cancer.

This clone was counted between two and nine times. The chain carries TRBV2 and TRBJ1-6, with TRBD1 identical over 7 bases. The CDR3 runs 14 residues. Losses at the gene ends were 5 bases for V and 9 bases for J; bases not matched to a gene: 7. Germline-derived CDR1 and CDR2 are SNHLY and FYNNEI. The CDR3 nucleotides are TGTGCCAGCAGTTTCGGACAGGCGATTTCACCCCTCCACTTT. This gives the protein CASSFGQAISPLHF.

CDR3: CASIGRTEKYPEAFF. CDR3 in DNA: TGTGCCAGCATTGGAAGGACAGAAAAATACCCTGAAGCTTTCTTT. J is TRBJ1-1 and V is TRBV27, with a tentative D call TRBD1 (6 bases). The CDR3 contains 15 residues. Germline V gene data show CDR1 as MNHEY and CDR2 as SMNVEV (reference sequence). With 7 bases removed from V and 6 bases from J, the gap between germline ends came to 21 bases.

This chain joins TRBV7-9 and TRBJ1-2; 9 positions match TRBD1. The CDR3 contains 15 residues. Unmatched junction bases numbered 9, after V lost 6 bases and J lost 4 bases. Germline V gene sequence: CDR1 SEHNR, CDR2 FQNEAQ (reference sequence). The CDR3 here is CASSPVGQGTYGYTF. Here the CDR3 DNA reads TGTGCCAGCAGTCCAGTGGGACAGGGAACCTATGGCTACACCTTC.

The CDR3 sequence: CASSFAGETQYF. Written as DNA, the CDR3 is TGTGCCAGCAGTTTTGCAGGAGAGACCCAGTACTTC. The chain has TRBV27 and TRBJ2-5, with D unresolved. The CDR3 runs 12 residues. Per the germline V gene, CDR1 is MNHEY and CDR2 is SMNVEV (reference sequence). The ends were cut back, 3 bases at V and 4 bases at J, with 6 bases in the middle.

This rearrangement joins TRBV25-1 to TRBJ1-2, with D possibly matching TRBD1 (6 bases). Germline V gene lookup returns CDR1 MGHDK and CDR2 SYGVNS. Deletions cut 5 bases from V and 5 bases from J, with 18 bases between. This CDR3 is built from 15 residues. The CDR3 DNA reads as TGTGCCAGCAGTTTGGGGGGCACAGCCACATATGGCTACACCTTC. It codes for CASSLGGTATYGYTF.

This clone was detected only once. The J gene is TRBJ1-5, the V gene TRBV2; no definite D call. The CDR3 extends over 13 amino acids. Germline CDR1 SNHLY, CDR2 FYNNEI. V gave up 2 bases and J gave up 6 bases, with 8 bases separating them. The CDR3 here is CASSERESQPQHF. The CDR3 coding sequence is TGTGCCAGCAGTGAAAGGGAGAGTCAGCCCCAGCATTTT.

V usage is TRBV7-8 and J usage is TRBJ2-7; TRBD2 matches 9 bases. The V segment lost 5 bases and the J segment 2 bases; nucleotides outside the gene matches: 7. This CDR3 is built from 15 residues. CDR1 is SGHVS and CDR2 is FQNEAQ in the germline V gene. Here the CDR3 DNA reads TGTGCCAGCAGCGCAAGCGCGGGGGGGACCTACGAGCAGTACTTC. Its protein product is CASSASAGGTYEQYF. Variable domain in full (rest from reference TRBV7-8 and TRBJ2-7): GAGVSQSPRYKVAKRGQDVALRCDPISGHVSLFWYQQALGQGPEFLTYFQNEAQLDKSGLPSDRFFAERPEGSVSTLKIQRTQQEDSAVYLCASSASAGGTYEQYFGPGTRLTVT.

This chain connects TRBV7-2 to TRBJ2-1; 7 nucleotides line up with TRBD2. V was clipped by 4 bases and J by 9 bases; unmatched bases: 6. The CDR3 has 13 residues. Germline V gives CDR1 SGHTA, CDR2 FQGNSA. The CDR3 here is CASSSLGGIEQFF. For the CDR3, the DNA is TGTGCCAGCAGCTCCTTGGGGGGGATTGAGCAGTTCTTC.

The V call is TRBV18, the J call TRBJ2-5, with 9 bases aligning to TRBD1. Germline V lookup: CDR1 KGHSH, CDR2 LQKENI. The CDR3 spans 13 residues. CDR3 sequence (DNA): TGTGCAGGCGGGACAGGGCGGAGAGAGACCCAGTACTTC. Protein product: CAGGTGRRETQYF.

This clone occurred once. The chain carries TRBV7-3 and TRBJ2-2; perhaps TRBD2 as D (6 bases). Trimming took off 2 bases at V and 6 bases at J, with 13 bases between the two ends. The CDR3 spans 15 residues. Looked up from germline, CDR1 is SGHTA and CDR2 is FQGTGA. The CDR3 sequence is CASSLSSASAGELFF. The CDR3 region has the DNA TGTGCCAGCAGCTTATCTAGCGCGTCAGCCGGGGAGCTGTTTTTT.

The rearrangement uses TRBV2 and TRBJ2-5; D gene ambiguous. V dropped 2 bases and J dropped 1 base, with 8 bases sitting between them. Per the germline V gene, CDR1 is SNHLY and CDR2 is FYNNEI. The CDR3 is 14 amino acids. CDR3 residues: CASSEWGSQETQYF. In DNA form, the CDR3 reads TGTGCCAGCAGTGAATGGGGATCCCAAGAGACCCAGTACTTC.

This clone was counted a few times. The V gene is TRBV7-8, the J gene TRBJ1-5; D possibly corresponds to TRBD1 (6 bases). Deletions cut 3 bases from V and 9 bases from J, with 12 bases between. Germline loops: CDR1 SGHVS, CDR2 FQNEAQ. CDR3 length: 13 amino acids. The CDR3 is CASSFTGNGPQHF. Here the CDR3 DNA reads TGTGCCAGCAGCTTTACAGGGAACGGGCCCCAGCATTTT.

This sequence joins TRBV5-6 and TRBJ1-1; perhaps TRBD1 as D (6 bases). The CDR3 is 14 residues long. Germline loops: CDR1 SGHDT, CDR2 YYEEEE. V dropped 0 bases and J dropped 3 bases, with 9 bases sitting between them. In nucleotides, the CDR3 is TGTGCCAGCAGCTTGGCACAGGGCTACACTGAAGCTTTCTTT. It translates to CASSLAQGYTEAFF.

The chain carries TRBV6-1 and TRBJ1-2; a weak D match, TRBD1 (5 bases). V was cut by 10 bases and J by 5 bases, with 20 bases left in between. The CDR3 spans 14 residues. Germline V CDR1 and CDR2: MNHNS, SASEGT. CDR3 amino acids: CAIPREAGGYGYTF. Written as DNA, the CDR3 is TGTGCCATCCCACGGGAGGCCGGGGGTTATGGCTACACCTTC.

This sequence joins TRBV5-4 and TRBJ2-5, with D uncertain. The CDR3 contains 13 residues. Germline CDR1 is SGHNT and CDR2 is YYREEE (reference sequence). V was clipped by 0 bases and J by 5 bases, with 8 bases between them. The CDR3 spells CASSLGILETQYF. The CDR3 nucleotides read TGTGCCAGCAGCTTGGGGATTCTCGAGACCCAGTACTTC.

The chain combines TRBV6-1 with TRBJ2-3; D call uncertain. Trimming removed 5 bases from V and 2 bases from J, with 11 bases in between. Germline V lookup: CDR1 MNHNS, CDR2 SASEGT. There are 14 residues in the CDR3. CDR3 residues: CASSSWTDTDTQYF. CDR3 nucleotides: TGTGCCAGCAGTTCCTGGACGGACACAGATACGCAGTATTTT.

The rearrangement uses TRBV7-6 and TRBJ2-7; the match to TRBD1 covers 7 bases. The trim removed 5 bases at V and 4 bases at J, leaving 5 bases unmatched. The CDR3 has 13 residues. The germline V gene has CDR1 SGHVS and CDR2 FNYEAQ. The CDR3 bases are TGTGCCAGCAGCCCACAGACAGGGTACGAGCAGTACTTC. Protein: CASSPQTGYEQYF.

The gene calls are TRBV30 and TRBJ1-5; D is undetermined. Germline CDR1 GTSNPN, CDR2 SVGIG (reference sequence). V gave up 2 bases and J gave up 0 bases, with 8 bases separating them. This CDR3 region has 14 residues. In DNA, the CDR3 is TGTGCCTGGAGTCGTTCGAATAGCAATCAGCCCCAGCATTTT. The encoded protein is CAWSRSNSNQPQHF. Using reference TRBV30 and TRBJ1-5 for the parts outside the CDR3, the full variable domain is SQTIHQWPATLVQPVGSPLSLECTVEGTSNPNLYWYRQAAGRGLQLLFYSVGIGQISSEVPQNLSASRPQDRQFILSSKKLLLSDSGFYLCAWSRSNSNQPQHFGDGTRLSIL.

The V and J genes are TRBV7-2 and TRBJ2-7; 8 nucleotides match TRBD2. The CDR3 is made up of 14 amino acids. J was trimmed by 6 bases and V by 3 bases; bases with no gene match: 7. The germline V gene encodes CDR1 SGHTA and CDR2 FQGNSA. Here the CDR3 DNA reads TGTGCCAGCAGCTTCTGGAGGGCGGGGGGCGAGCAGTACTTC. Translation gives CASSFWRAGGEQYF.

Points on this clone: A much larger clone lies a single base off, so this may be a read error. Other DNA sequences in this specimen translate into the identical CDR3. The chain joins TRBV30 to TRBJ1-6; TRBD1 agrees at 7 bases. CDR3 size: 13 residues. Germline lookup yields CDR1 GTSNPN and CDR2 SVGIG (reference sequence). DNA for the CDR3: TGTGCCTGGCAACAGGGGTATAATTCACCCCTCCATTTT. Its protein is CAWQQGYNSPLHF. The full variable domain, with the rest looked up from reference TRBV30 and TRBJ1-6, is SQTIHQWPATLVQPVGSPLSLECTVEGTSNPNLYWYRQAAGRGLQLLFYSVGIGQISSEVPQNLSASRPQDRQFILSSKKLLLSDSGFYLCAWQQGYNSPLHFGNGTRLTVT.

This chain joins TRBV13 and TRBJ2-1; a weak D match, TRBD2 (5 bases). The CDR3 length is 14 residues. Trimming cost V 5 bases and J 4 bases, with 12 bases left between them. The V gene's germline CDR1 is PRHDT and CDR2 FYEKMQ (reference sequence). Here the CDR3 DNA reads TGTGCCAGCAGCCCCTCTAGGAGGTACAATGAGCAGTTCTTC. It codes for CASSPSRRYNEQFF.

The chain is built from TRBV18 and TRBJ1-1, with D unresolved. V gave up 3 bases and J gave up 5 bases, with 13 bases separating them. CDR1 is KGHSH and CDR2 is LQKENI in the germline V gene. CDR3 length: 14 amino acids. CDR3 sequence reads: CASSPIPKGTEAFF. CDR3 nucleotides: TGTGCCAGCTCACCGATCCCCAAGGGTACTGAAGCTTTCTTT. Drawing the rest from reference TRBV18 and TRBJ1-1, the complete variable domain is NAGVMQNPRHLVRRRGQEARLRCSPMKGHSHVYWYRQLPEEGLKFMVYLQKENIIDESGMPKERFSAEFPKEGPSILRIQQVVRGDSAAYFCASSPIPKGTEAFFGQGTRLTVV.

This clone was recorded once. The CDR3 DNA reads TGTGCCAGCAGCCAGCAGTCGGCAGGGGGACATGGCTACACCTTC. Translation: CASSQQSAGGHGYTF. The rearrangement joins TRBV5-5 to TRBJ1-2; 7 nucleotides align to TRBD1. V was clipped by 4 bases and J by 6 bases; unmatched bases: 12. This CDR3 has 15 amino acids. From germline, CDR1 is SGHKS and CDR2 YYEKEE (reference sequence).